This T cell receptor beta chain was sequenced during a study of a mutant IDH1 vaccine in newly diagnosed glioma. As for the study in general: Radiotherapy, temozolomide, or both had been given previously, and both were given to most.

Note on this clone: Its antigen is currently unknown.

Measured with immunoSEQ multiplex PCR; TCRdb has only the in-frame clones, and not every one. The profile shows under 150,000 clones, roughly nine tenths of them singletons. Findings and caveats of the study: Evidence of vaccine-induced immune responses was documented in roughly 93% of patients. Pseudoprogression apparently lacked any relation to changes in top peripheral T cell clonotypes.

The germline V and J ends were trimmed by 4 bases and 4 bases, with 9 bases remaining between them. CDR3 length: 13 residues. Germline V gene data show CDR1 as ENHRY and CDR2 as SYGVKD. Regarding time point: week 11, during vaccination. The content of each vaccine dose was 300 ug of mutant IDH1 20-mer peptide, and topical imiquimod accompanied it. The sequenced sample was PBMCs, obtained from a glioma patient whose treatment included an IDH1 peptide vaccine. The source of this sequence is a woman in her forties or fifties with glioma. The rearrangement joins TRBV10-3 to TRBJ2-3, with D perhaps assigned TRBD1 or TRBD2 (5 bases each). CDR3 sequence (DNA): TGTGCCATCAGTGCAGGGACGCCAGATACGCAGTATTTT. It specifies CAISAGTPDTQYF.